This paragraph covers one T cell receptor beta chain sequence. This clone appeared a few times. Its antigen target is currently unknown. Base qualities are not provided; no much larger clone lies one nucleotide away. This record comes from a study of T cell responses to AZD1222 COVID-19 vaccine (dated by TCRdb to the early 2020s). For the study in its entirety: TCR sequencing covered roughly 230 trial participants: 200 to 220 given two doses of AZD1222 and approximately 26 given two doses of MenACWY control vaccine. Enrollment into the trials was organized by age into subgroups of 18-55, 56-69 and 70-plus years, and those subgroups contained 148, 28 and 57 TCR-sequenced participants, respectively.

The study at large found these results: Because no day 14 peak-response samples were available, the repertoires could be characterized only after the peak T cell response. After two AZD1222 doses, both the breadth and the depth of spike-specific TCRs were significantly higher than at day 0 and than in MenACWY recipients. The 56-69-year group was small, and its depth increase did not reach significance, likely because of low power. Conclusions about previously exposed vaccinees were limited because only six AZD1222 recipients were SARS-CoV-2 seropositive at baseline. Reportedly, almost half of the unique spike-specific TCRs recognized epitopes lying outside the regions that are mutated in the B.1.351 and B.1.1.7 variants. Most participants were white British and females outnumbered males, and the authors suggested that clonal diversity may have been underestimated. Vaccine-associated CD4 TCRs spanned the whole spike protein, with dominant responses in regions 160-218 and 743-854.

In the germline V gene (reference sequence), CDR1 corresponds to GTSNPN and CDR2 to SVGIG. Between the V and J ends, shortened by 0 bases and 2 bases respectively, the junction contains 8 bases. From the cysteine through the phenylalanine, the CDR3 covers 15 amino acids. Only the CDR3 DNA is retained, 45 bases long and in frame from the first base. The CDR3 regions of human TCRbeta chains were analyzed by immunosequencing. On the study's bioinformatics: TCRs in the repertoires were compared against a reference library of SARS-CoV-2-specific TCRs that had been generated with the MIRA antigen-specificity platform. Breadth was defined as the fraction of unique TCRs that were SARS-CoV-2-associated, and depth was defined as the fraction of total T cells that were SARS-CoV-2-associated. Using the MIRA data, each spike-specific TCR was assigned both to the spike region to which the TCR was reactive and to a CD4 or CD8 class. Log10-transformed breadth and depth values were compared by one-way ANOVA with Sidak's multiple comparisons tests. TCRdb obtained this table from immuneACCESS and retained in-frame rearrangements with V and J assigned. These tables miss some clones; where compared with another copy, unresolved V genes account for less than half of the shortfall, and the remainder is unexplained. V and J calls plus clone size are reproduced from that table; the DNA served to infer D and trimming. This sample gives tens of thousands of clones in total; roughly 90% of them show up just once. The ten largest clones represent roughly an eighth of the sample.

According to the study, the label for this sample's time point signals: about 28 days (+/-7) after the second vaccine dose. AZD1222 recipients whose second dose came at about 4 weeks and those whose second dose came at about 12 weeks were combined into one group, since spike-specific TCR depth and breadth did not differ between the two schedules. The vaccinee samples were drawn from two UK trials, COV001 and COV002, one of which was a single-blind randomized controlled phase 2/3 trial testing AZD1222 (ChAdOx1 nCoV-19) in healthy adults. For TCRbeta chain sequencing, PBMC samples from trial participants were taken at day 0 and at day 28 after the second dose.

The sample consisted of peripheral blood, taken 28 days after the second AZD1222 dose. The sequence was collected from an adult who received the AZD1222 COVID-19 vaccine. The rearrangement combines TRBV30 with TRBJ1-6; D gene: possibly TRBD1, on 5 matching bases. The CDR3 in this case is CAWSVRGAYNSPLHF. The DNA sequence reads TGTGCCTGGAGTGTACGGGGCGCCTATAATTCACCCCTCCACTTT.